The T cell receptor (beta chain) under discussion was sequenced for a study of blood T cell repertoires in COVID-19. Study-wide context: Acute and convalescent COVID-19 specimens originated in the United States, Italy and Spain. T cells, B-cell-depleted T cells, or PBMCs supplied cDNA or gDNA.

Only one count was recorded for this clone. Under the authors' procedure: Amplified reference gene primers provided the basis for estimating nucleated cell counts. TCRdb's table, derived via immunoSEQ multiplex PCR, lists solely in-frame clones and lacks some. V and J calls and clone size come straight from that table; D and trimming were deduced from the DNA. The data show around 130,000 clones, roughly 90% seen once. The CDR3 is made up of 17 amino acids. CDR1 is MDHEN, CDR2 SYDVKM, per germline. V lost 2 bases to trimming and J lost 4 bases; unmatched junction nucleotides: 10. The sample taken for sequencing was peripheral blood. The chain joins TRBV28 to TRBJ1-3; 8 nucleotides align to TRBD1. The TCR comes from a man between 50 and 59 years old with active or convalescent COVID-19. DNA for the CDR3: TGTGCCAGCAGTTTAATAGCAGGGGGCGCGGGAGGAAACACCATATATTTT. Protein sequence: CASSLIAGGAGGNTIYF.